The entry below gives a single T cell receptor (beta chain) sequence along with its context. Its matching antigen is unknown. The ends were cut back, 7 bases at V and 3 bases at J, with 18 bases in the middle. Germline assignment: CDR1 MNHEY and CDR2 SVGAGI. This CDR3 comprises 15 residues. This sample is drawn from a study of vaccination effects on CD4 cells after COVID-19. Study-wide results and limits: Only 1 of 255 vaccine-induced clones from healthy vaccinees cross-reacted with common cold coronaviruses.

Profiled with immunoSEQ multiplex PCR; TCRdb holds only in-frame clones, not every one. The sample includes 25,000 to 35,000 clones, 75% to 90% of them seen just once. Under the ViraFEST assay, PBMC were stimulated with viral peptide pools so that antigen-specific CD4+ T cells expanded. Sequencing was performed afterwards. Following culture for under 12 days, CD4+ T cells were isolated. Either the BNT162b2 or mRNA-1273 vaccine was given to participants in two doses. The healthy vaccine recipients, who had no prior SARS-CoV-2 infection, showed negative nucleocapsid antibodies. With around 10 ug/ml peptides and around 9.6 IU/ml IL-2, some 2 million PBMC per well were cultured.

The origin of this receptor is a human donor who received a COVID-19 vaccine. Some clones in this sample may be carry-over from other donors' samples. This material consisted of CD4+ T cells from PBMCs cultured with SARS-CoV-2 spike peptides, taken after COVID-19 vaccination. The chain is built from TRBV6-5 and TRBJ1-1; D perhaps matches TRBD1 (5 bases). CDR3 in amino acids: CASKYLRGWDTEAFF. Written as DNA, the CDR3 is TGTGCCAGCAAGTATCTTAGGGGCTGGGACACTGAAGCTTTCTTT.